Shown below are 27 T cell receptor beta chains from a single sample sequenced in a study of blood T cells in healthy people across ages. A sample-barcoded 5' primer and a J-beta primer mix were used in a second PCR of roughly 7 to 12 cycles. TCRdb passed the 5' RACE reads through MiXCR, listing each CDR3 protein once. This sample has approximately 690,000 distinct CDR3 sequences; under 70% occur once, and the top ten carry 30% to 40%. Sequencing used blood. Every receptor here comes from a man in his fifties or sixties in good health.

This clonotype was observed a handful of times. The chain recombines TRBV6-2 or TRBV6-3 with TRBJ2-1; D gene unclear. Trimming took 4 bases from V and 4 from J, leaving 14 bases between them. Germline-derived CDR1 and CDR2 are MNHEY and SVGEGT. The CDR3 loop spans 15 amino acids. CDR3 region: CASSSHTSGYNEQFF. The CDR3 DNA sequence: TGTGCCAGCAGTTCCCATACGTCCGGGTACAATGAGCAGTTCTTC.

The V call is TRBV4-1, the J call TRBJ2-3; D unresolved. Germline CDR1 reads MGHRA; CDR2 reads YSYEKL. The CDR3 loop spans 16 amino acids. V shed 0 bases and J shed 2 bases, with 12 bases lying between them. In DNA, the CDR3 is TGCGCCAGCAGCCAAGAACCCGATTTAACCACAGATACGCAGTATTTT. Amino acid sequence: CASSQEPDLTTDTQYF.

This clonotype was seen a handful of times. The chain is built from TRBV5-1 and TRBJ2-1, with D maybe TRBD1 (5 bases). This CDR3 has 16 residues. CDR1 SGHRS and CDR2 YFSETQ come from the germline V gene. The V gene lost 0 bases and the J gene lost 0 bases, with 10 bases spanning the gap. The CDR3 region has the DNA TGCGCCAGCAGCTTGGGCCGACAGAGCTCCTACAATGAGCAGTTCTTC. Translation gives CASSLGRQSSYNEQFF.

The rearrangement joins TRBV11-2 to TRBJ2-1; 7 positions match TRBD1. The trim removed 1 base at V and 3 bases at J, leaving 3 bases unmatched. This CDR3 has 15 residues. Germline V lookup: CDR1 SGHAT, CDR2 FQNNGV. The CDR3 protein is CASSLADRLYNEQFF. The DNA for the CDR3 is TGTGCCAGCAGCTTAGCGGACAGGCTCTACAATGAGCAGTTCTTC.

This chain uses TRBV27 with TRBJ2-1; tentatively, D is TRBD2 (5 bases). The J call is uncertain, as TRBJ2-7 better fits the DNA end. In germline, CDR1 is MNHEY, CDR2 SMNVEV (reference sequence). The CDR3 has 16 residues. The CDR3, as DNA: TGTGCCAGCAGTAGCGGCCCGCCGTCGACCTACAATGAGCAGTACTTC. It translates to CASSSGPPSTYNEQYF.

V gene TRBV5-1 combines with J gene TRBJ2-1, with unresolved D. The J call may be mistaken, given a closer DNA end match to TRBJ2-7. The CDR3 runs 15 residues. Per germline, CDR1 SGHRS and CDR2 YFSETQ. The CDR3 loop reads CASSANTYSYNEQYF. The CDR3 coding sequence is TGCGCCAGCAGCGCCAACACTTACTCCTACAATGAGCAGTACTTC.

The chain has TRBV5-1 and TRBJ2-1; no firm D call. The germline CDR1 and CDR2 sequences are SGHRS and YFSETQ. The CDR3 loop spans 15 amino acids. V lost 0 bases and J lost 4, with 11 bases in between. CDR3 coding DNA: TGCGCCAGCAGCTTGGCGACGGCGGATTACAATGAGCAGTTCTTC. As protein: CASSLATADYNEQFF.

As for this clonotype: A read error may be the cause here, since a much bigger clone is one base away. V and J are TRBV29-1 and TRBJ2-7, with 8 bases lining up with TRBD1. The CDR3 is made up of 14 amino acids. V dropped 3 bases and J dropped 7; count of bases not matched to a gene: 11. Germline loops: CDR1 SQVTM, CDR2 ANQGSEA. The CDR3 here is CSVDGTGAYNEQYF. The CDR3 DNA is TGCAGCGTTGATGGGACAGGAGCCTACAATGAGCAGTACTTC.

This clonotype was counted between two and nine times. The chain recombines TRBV7-9 with TRBJ2-5, with D possibly matching TRBD2 (6 bases). Trimming stripped 2 bases from V and 0 bases from J, with 7 bases between. This CDR3 is built from 14 residues. Germline CDR1 and CDR2: SEHNR and FQNEAQ (reference sequence). CDR3 coding DNA: TGTGCCAGCAGCTTAAGGGAGGACCAAGAGACCCAGTACTTC. The encoded protein is CASSLREDQETQYF.

CDR3 DNA: TGCGCCAGCAGCGTAGGACAGGGAAGCTCGGGTGGCTACACCTTC. It specifies CASSVGQGSSGGYTF. The rearrangement joins TRBV5-1 to TRBJ1-2; 8 positions match TRBD1. Germline trimming cut 4 bases from V and 7 bases from J; bases unmatched to any gene: 12. The germline gives CDR1 SGHRS, CDR2 YFSETQ. This CDR3 has 15 residues.

The chain uses TRBV18 and TRBJ2-6, with 8 positions matching TRBD2. With V trimmed by 1 base and J by 0 bases, 5 bases remained unmatched. Looked up from germline, CDR1 is KGHSH and CDR2 is LQKENI. The CDR3 covers 18 residues. The CDR3 DNA follows: TGTGCCAGCTCACCACGTGGCGGGGGGAACTCTGGGGCCAACGTCCTGACTTTC. Its translation is CASSPRGGGNSGANVLTF.

The genes are TRBV20-1 and TRBJ2-5; unclear D gene. Germline loops: CDR1 DFQATT, CDR2 SNEGSKA (reference sequence). The V and J ends lost 3 bases and 5 bases respectively, with 19 bases between them. The CDR3 covers 15 residues. The CDR3 DNA sequence: TGCAGTGCTAGGGAGCGAGGACGCTTCGGGGAGACCCAGTACTTC. It specifies CSARERGRFGETQYF.

J is TRBJ2-1 and V is TRBV20-1; TRBD1 aligns across 10 bases. Looked up from germline, CDR1 is DFQATT and CDR2 is SNEGSKA (reference sequence). This CDR3 region has 16 residues. V lost 6 bases and J lost 7; bases outside the gene matches: 15. The CDR3 region has the DNA TGCAGTGCGCCCCCTCTAAGACAGGGGGCTGGGAATGAGCAGTTCTTC. Residues: CSAPPLRQGAGNEQFF.

This clonotype turned up a few times. The rearrangement links TRBV3-1 to TRBJ2-7; 8 nucleotides match TRBD1. V lost 2 bases and J lost 5; bases outside the gene matches: 8. Per the germline V gene, CDR1 is LGHDT and CDR2 is YNNKEL (reference sequence). CDR3 length: 15 residues. The CDR3 bases are TGTGCCAGCAGCCAAACCGGGACAGGAGGGGACGAGCAGTACTTC. Protein product: CASSQTGTGGDEQYF.

The chain uses TRBV18 and TRBJ2-1, with 10 bases fitting TRBD2. Germline assignment: CDR1 KGHSH and CDR2 LQKENI. The CDR3 has 15 residues. V shed 4 bases, J shed 8 bases, and the junction held 8 bases outside the gene matches. CDR3 nucleotides: TGTGCCAGCTCACGCAGCGGGGGGGCCGTCGATGAGCAGTTCTTC. The encoded protein is CASSRSGGAVDEQFF.

This clonotype was detected a few times. The chain couples TRBV15 to TRBJ2-1; 12 nucleotides match TRBD2. The V and J ends lost 2 bases and 5 bases, in that order; junction bases with no gene match: 4. Germline V gene data show CDR1 as LNHNV and CDR2 as YYDKDF (reference sequence). The CDR3 covers 16 residues. CDR3 sequence (DNA): TGTGCCACCAGCAGATCCTCTAGCGGGGGGGACAATGAGCAGTTCTTC. It codes for CATSRSSSGGDNEQFF.

The V and J genes are TRBV7-9 and TRBJ2-5; D remains unclear. The J call may be incorrect, as the DNA end agrees better with TRBJ2-7. The CDR3 totals 13 residues. The germline V gene encodes CDR1 SEHNR and CDR2 FQNEAQ (reference sequence). The CDR3 coding sequence is TGTGCCAGCAGCTTAGCGGACCACTACGAGCAGTACTTC. This codes for CASSLADHYEQYF.

The chain uses TRBV15 and TRBJ2-7; D is unresolved. V was shortened by 1 base and J by 2 bases, with 15 bases between the two germline ends. Germline values: CDR1 LNHNV, CDR2 YYDKDF (reference sequence). The CDR3 has 16 amino acids. CDR3 protein: CATSRGGQATTYEQYF. The DNA of the CDR3 is TGTGCCACCAGCAGAGGTGGTCAGGCGACGACCTACGAGCAGTACTTC.

Details on this clonotype: Mismatch with germline at one junction end may stem from a read error. The chain has TRBV12-3 or TRBV12-4 and TRBJ1-1; TRBD1 is a possible D gene (5 bases). This CDR3 comprises 13 residues. In DNA, the CDR3 is TGTGCCAGCAGCTTAGGAGGGGCGACTGAAGCTTTCTTT. As protein: CASSLGGATEAFF.

The chain uses TRBV11-2 and TRBJ2-7; a possible D gene is TRBD2 (5 bases). Germline V gene data show CDR1 as SGHAT and CDR2 as FQNNGV. CDR3 length equals 15 residues. The V gene lost 5 bases and the J gene lost 3 bases, with 17 bases spanning the gap. CDR3 DNA: TGTGCCAGCAGCCGCAACGGACCCAGCGGCTACGAGCAGTACTTC. This gives the protein CASSRNGPSGYEQYF. Together with reference TRBV11-2 and TRBJ2-7, the CDR3 gives the full variable domain: EAGVAQSPRYKIIEKRQSVAFWCNPISGHATLYWYQQILGQGPKLLIQFQNNGVVDDSQLPKDRFSAERLKGVDSTLKIQPAKLEDSAVYLCASSRNGPSGYEQYFGPGTRLTVT.

In the case of this clonotype: One end of the junction fails to match germline, which may point to a read error. V is TRBV6-2 or TRBV6-3 and J is TRBJ1-2, with D uncertain. Germline CDR1 reads MNHEY; CDR2 reads SVGEGT. This CDR3 spans 13 amino acids. The CDR3 sequence: CASSDEGPYGCTF. The DNA of the CDR3 is TGTGCCAGCAGTGACGAAGGGCCTTATGGCTGCACCTTC.

This clonotype was recorded a few times. The chain couples TRBV11-2 to TRBJ2-1; 14 bases match TRBD2. CDR1 SGHAT and CDR2 FQNNGV come from the germline V gene. V lost 5 bases and J lost 7; bases outside the gene matches: 4. The CDR3 has 15 amino acids. CDR3 DNA sequence: TGTGCCAGCAGCCCTAGGACTAGCGGGGGGAATGAGCAGTTCTTC. It yields the protein CASSPRTSGGNEQFF.

The rearrangement joins TRBV28 to TRBJ2-5, with TRBD1 matching over 11 bases. The CDR3 has 17 amino acids. Germline V gene lookup returns CDR1 MDHEN and CDR2 SYDVKM. V was pared by 1 base and J by 4 bases, with 8 bases of the junction left unmatched. The CDR3 is CASSLFRGDRGLETQYF. The CDR3 nucleotides are TGTGCCAGCAGTTTATTTCGCGGGGACAGGGGGTTAGAGACCCAGTACTTC.

The gene calls are TRBV20-1 and TRBJ2-3; 10 bases map to TRBD1. This CDR3 is built from 14 residues. V lost 3 bases and J lost 2; bases outside the gene matches: 2. Germline lookup yields CDR1 DFQATT and CDR2 SNEGSKA (reference sequence). The CDR3 DNA is TGCAGTGCTAGTGGACAGGGGGACACAGATACGCAGTATTTT. Translated, it gives CSASGQGDTDTQYF.

The rearrangement joins TRBV5-4 to TRBJ1-1; D gene ambiguous. The CDR3 is 14 amino acids. The V gene's germline CDR1 is SGHNT and CDR2 YYREEE (reference sequence). The V and J ends lost 0 bases and 1 base respectively, with 7 bases between them. CDR3 DNA sequence: TGTGCCAGCAGCTTGGTGCAGCAGAACACTGAAGCTTTCTTT. Protein: CASSLVQQNTEAFF.

This clonotype was seen a few times. CDR3 sequence: CASSEASDRTTYWYEQYF. For the CDR3, the DNA is TGTGCCAGCAGTGAAGCGTCGGACAGAACTACTTATTGGTACGAGCAGTACTTC. This chain uses TRBV2 with TRBJ2-7; D is perhaps TRBD1 (6 bases). Germline V gene lookup returns CDR1 SNHLY and CDR2 FYNNEI. Deletions cut 0 bases from V and 4 bases from J, with 22 bases between. The CDR3 has 18 amino acids.

This clonotype came up once. CDR3 bases: TGTGCCAGCAGTCCCCGACTAGCGGGGCGGGATACGCAGTATTTT. Translating it yields CASSPRLAGRDTQYF. The chain employs TRBV12-3 or TRBV12-4 and TRBJ2-3, with 11 bases matching TRBD2. The trim removed 5 bases at V and 6 bases at J, leaving 7 bases unmatched. CDR3 size: 15 residues.